This T cell receptor beta chain was recovered during a study of blood T cell repertoires in COVID-19. In the authors' methods: Using reference gene primer amplification, nucleated cell counts were estimated. Data came from immunoSEQ multiplex PCR; TCRdb stores just in-frame clones and leaves some out. Clone size and the V and J calls come from that table; the DNA yielded D and trimming. Of about 55,000 clones in the sample, approximately 90% were seen once. This clonotype was obtained from a man in his 70s with acute or convalescent COVID-19. Sequencing input: peripheral blood.

CDR3 sequence: CASSYIKNINQPQHF. In DNA form, the CDR3 reads TGTGCCAGCAGTTACATAAAAAATATCAATCAGCCCCAGCATTTT. The rearrangement links TRBV6-2 or TRBV6-3 to TRBJ1-5; D remains unclear. This CDR3 comprises 15 residues. V lost 2 bases to trimming and J lost 3 bases, with 11 bases between them. In germline, CDR1 is MNHEY, CDR2 SVGEGT.